This TCR beta chain emerged from a study of cytomegalovirus exposure and HLA in healthy donors (dated by TCRdb to 2016 to 2017). Turning to the overall study: According to an earlier analysis of a few hundred of the donors, about 190 million T cells yielded roughly 110 million unique TCR beta sequences and approximately 300 Gb of sequence data. A later analysis re-analyzed previously published TCR beta repertoires from roughly 600 donors and added high-resolution HLA genotyping to study TCR occurrence patterns. A later genetic analysis used genome-wide SNP genotypes for about 60% of the roughly 700 donors, treating that subset as a discovery cohort. The T cell repertoires of several hundred subjects were profiled by immunosequencing and related to cytomegalovirus serostatus. In addition to the first cohort of around 670 subjects, a separate validation cohort of 130 or so different subjects was used. Roughly 300 gigabases of sequencing data and approximately 85 million unique TCR sequences were included in an early release covering about 620 HLA-typed donors. Typing coverage differed by locus: A, B, C, DRB1 and DQB1 were typed in roughly 629-630 donors, DQA1 in approximately 520, DPA1 in approximately 610, and DPB1 in 472. Every discovery cohort repertoire had been produced on one sequencing platform. Of the 300 to 400 genotyped donors, approximately 82% fell in the genetic ancestry cluster associated with self-reported Caucasian donors. HLA typing covered class I and class II loci at four-digit resolution. An earlier analysis of 587 of the donors applied high-throughput TCR beta sequencing to assess whether each TCR beta V gene segment acted as functional or pseudogenic. Alongside the repertoire data, information on donor age, sex, ethnicity and CMV serostatus was compiled. The later analysis used no new phenotypic data to find candidate immune exposures, relying instead on TCR beta sequences and their occurrence across donors. The study aimed to test whether signatures of past pathogen exposure could be identified by cataloging public T cell receptors. To predict cytomegalovirus infection status, the study brought together high-throughput TCR immunosequencing, statistical association of individual TCRs with disease status, and machine learning. Across 300 to 500 genotyped donors of the cohort, an average of about 240,000 unique TCR beta nucleotide sequences per donor were sequenced, and about a sixth of those sequences were non-productive. Four to six DR-DQ haplotypes were handled as single units for association and clustering, since linkage in the cohort was strong. Overall study outcomes, separate from this receptor: The classifier was reported to diagnose cytomegalovirus status with high specificity and sensitivity in both the original and validation cohorts. While some public TCRs were present in many individuals, most TCR sequences turned up only very rarely across donors. A later genetic analysis associated a missense DCLRE1C variant with V-gene and J-gene trimming of TCR beta chains, and an independent cohort replicated the association. In a later analysis, about 17,000 TCR beta sequences were associated with specific HLA alleles at a false discovery rate of 0.05. In this cohort, only TCR beta chains were sequenced, and detectable features were limited by the absence of alpha or paired-chain data. A total of roughly 160 TCR beta chains were listed by the study as associated with cytomegalovirus. A later analysis reported that several top co-occurrence clusters appeared linked to parvovirus B19, influenza, CMV and Epstein-Barr virus. Linkage disequilibrium might explain the correlated functional status among segregating V segments, but an unknown experimental factor could not be ruled out. In an earlier analysis of 587 of the donors, most TCR beta V segments appeared in productive rearrangements about 90% or about 30% of the time, broadly matching IMGT annotations. In a later genetic analysis, fewer N-insertions in productive TCRs were reported among donors in an Asian-associated ancestry cluster than the approximately 670-donor mean. Assigning TCR associations to individual alleles was difficult when HLA alleles, especially DR and DQ, strongly co-occurred. According to a later analysis, TCR association rates differed among HLA loci, with DRB1 alleles showing the most associated TCRs and HLA-C alleles showing the fewest. A further reported finding was that TCR beta sequences accurately predicted the HLA-A and HLA-B alleles for most subjects in the first cohort. Most CMV-associated TCR beta chains appeared to be HLA-restricted in a later analysis, and the HLA associations seemed to be driven largely by CMV exposure. The presence/absence analyses assumed that sequencing depth was roughly uniform across donors, and that assumption may not be true. A cluster of highly shared sequence variants was judged likely to represent a technical artifact of the sequencing pipeline. In a later analysis, HLA-associated TCR beta chains were found to be more clonally expanded and to have lower generation probabilities than equally common non-associated chains. The 87-base-pair reads could not distinguish some IMGT-functional V segments, including TRBV6-2 and TRBV6-3, so those segments were excluded. Because HLA typing was unavailable for some donors at each locus, only the typed subset was used in association tests. The authors suggested that the approach could potentially be generalized to other disease states and immunological phenotypes. In vitro tests confirmed that a few of the cytomegalovirus-associated TCR beta chains recognize cytomegalovirus antigens. Immune exposure information for the cohort was limited to CMV serostatus. Approximately 16 rarely observed V segments, including chromosome 9 orphons, were excluded from the earlier analysis of some 590 of the donors because counts were too low.

A word on this clone: Its cognate antigen has yet to be identified. There are no base qualities to consult, and no much larger clone falls within one base.

Unmatched junction bases come to 1, with V trimmed by 3 bases and J by 2 bases. The CDR3, from cysteine to phenylalanine, totals 15 residues. Just the 45-base CDR3 DNA is kept, in frame starting at base 1. The germline V gene (reference sequence) gives CDR1 as SEHNR and CDR2 as FQNEAQ. In total, roughly 670 healthy bone marrow donors made up the cohort. Cohort members were all nominally healthy when sampled, although unrecorded immune exposures were likely present. The donor tested CMV seronegative and was one of the 352 seronegative cohort members. A peripheral blood sample was provided by each donor, and peripheral blood mononuclear cells were used for TCR beta sequencing. The Qiagen DNeasy Blood Extraction Kit was used to extract genomic DNA from the blood cell samples. The receptor library was made with the immunoSEQ multiplex PCR assay. The multiplex PCR relied on a mix of 60 forward primers for TCR Vbeta segments and 13 reverse primers for TCR Jbeta segments. A multiplex PCR assay on genomic DNA amplified the CDR3 region of rearranged TCR beta genes. Amplified TCR beta libraries were sequenced as 87-base-pair reads on the Illumina HiSeq System. In the authors' own workflow: A later analysis tallied tens of millions of unique TCR beta chains across the 700 or so repertoires, and approximately 12 million of those chains were shared by two or more donors. Raw reads were error-corrected and collapsed into unique sequences with a nearest-neighbor algorithm that merged closely related sequences to remove PCR and sequencing errors. V, D and J gene segments were assigned by aligning CDR3 sequences to IMGT reference sequences. For a sequence to be retained, at least a six-nucleotide match to both a V gene segment and a J gene segment was required. Rearrangements were called productive when the CDR3 lacked stop codons and stayed in frame with V and J; all others were non-productive. Following IMGT convention, CDR3 was defined as the stretch from the second conserved V-encoded cysteine to the conserved J-encoded phenylalanine. Sequences without an unambiguous match to a single V gene segment were excluded from the earlier analysis of about 600 of the donors. In an earlier analysis of roughly 600 of the donors, a V segment was called functional when productive rearrangements were above 56.7%, and segregating when the standard deviation between donors exceeded 5%. A statistical classification framework was developed to diagnose cytomegalovirus status using the catalog of TCR beta chain sequences. In a later analysis, TCR nucleotide sequences were compared against IMGT/GENE-DB human TR gene sequences so that V and J genes could be assigned. A later analysis assigned CDR3 sequences and most-parsimonious VDJ recombination scenarios with the TCRdist pipeline. A later analysis defined each TCR beta chain by its CDR3 amino acid sequence plus V-gene family, and excluded reads lacking a unique V-gene family. As a way to deal with suspected cross-contamination and a sequencing artifact, a later analysis dropped 500 to 700 nucleotide sequences that were highly shared and had low generation probability. For each public chain, a later analysis derived a clonal expansion index from normalized ranks of inferred template counts within each repertoire. In a later analysis, generation probabilities were computed using a VDJ recombination model fitted to out-of-frame rearrangements, and the results were checked against IGoR. In a later analysis, hypergeometric tests were used to score TCR-TCR, TCR-HLA and TCR-CMV co-occurrence, with a repertoire-size bias correction applied to TCR pairs. To estimate false discovery rates, a later analysis permuted the HLA or CMV assignments 20 times. In a later analysis, co-occurring TCRs were grouped using DBSCAN, with TCRdist sequence similarity added in when clustering inside HLA-allele-positive subsets. Repertoires with fewer than 30,000 or more than 120,000 public chains were left out of co-occurrence clustering, as were five repertoires with anomalous nucleotide sharing. In its TCRdb copy, this immuneACCESS table keeps in-frame sequences only and misses some clones. Where compared with another copy, unresolved V genes explain less than half of these, and the others have no known cause. V and J calls and clone size are copied from that table; D and trimming were computed from the DNA. For this sample there are almost 200,000 clones; 85% appear just once. The top ten clonotypes cover 2% to 2.5% of the sample.

Sample: PBMCs. The rearrangement combines TRBV7-9 with TRBJ2-1; the junction holds 10 bases that match TRBD2. This clonotype originated in a woman aged 45-60 years in good health and CMV-seronegative. The CDR3 amino acid sequence is: CASSFTSGTYNEQFF. The nucleotide sequence reads TGTGCCAGCAGCTTCACTAGCGGGACCTACAATGAGCAGTTCTTC.